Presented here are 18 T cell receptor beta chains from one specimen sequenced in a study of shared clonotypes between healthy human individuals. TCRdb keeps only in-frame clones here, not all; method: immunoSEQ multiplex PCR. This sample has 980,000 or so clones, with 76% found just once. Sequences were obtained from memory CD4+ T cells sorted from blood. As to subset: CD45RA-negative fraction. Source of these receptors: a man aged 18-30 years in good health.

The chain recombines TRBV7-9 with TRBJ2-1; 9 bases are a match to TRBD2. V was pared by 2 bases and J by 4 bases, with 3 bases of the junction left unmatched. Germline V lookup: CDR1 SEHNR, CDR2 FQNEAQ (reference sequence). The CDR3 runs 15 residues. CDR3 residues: CASSLHSGSYNEQFF. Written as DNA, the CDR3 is TGTGCCAGCAGCTTACATAGCGGGAGTTACAATGAGCAGTTCTTC.

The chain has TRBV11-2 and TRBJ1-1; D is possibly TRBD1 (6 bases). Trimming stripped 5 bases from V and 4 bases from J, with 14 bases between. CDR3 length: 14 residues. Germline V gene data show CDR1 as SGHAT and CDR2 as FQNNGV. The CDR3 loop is CASSQRGASTEAFF. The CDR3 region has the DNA TGTGCCAGCAGCCAAAGGGGGGCCAGCACTGAAGCTTTCTTT.

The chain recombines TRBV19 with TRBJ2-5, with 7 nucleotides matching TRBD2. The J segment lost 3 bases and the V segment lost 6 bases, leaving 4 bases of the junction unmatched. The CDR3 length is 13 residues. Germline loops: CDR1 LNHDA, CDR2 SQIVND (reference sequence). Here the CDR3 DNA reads TGTGCCAGTAGGAACAGCGGGGAAGAGACCCAGTACTTC. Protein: CASRNSGEETQYF.

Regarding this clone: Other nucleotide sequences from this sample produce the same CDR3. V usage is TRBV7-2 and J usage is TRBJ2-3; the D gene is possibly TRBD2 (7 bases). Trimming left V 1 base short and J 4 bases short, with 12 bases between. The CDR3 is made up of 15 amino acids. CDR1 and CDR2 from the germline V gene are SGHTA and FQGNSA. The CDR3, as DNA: TGTGCCAGCAGCTTAGGGGGGGGCATGGCAGATACGCAGTATTTT. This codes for CASSLGGGMADTQYF.

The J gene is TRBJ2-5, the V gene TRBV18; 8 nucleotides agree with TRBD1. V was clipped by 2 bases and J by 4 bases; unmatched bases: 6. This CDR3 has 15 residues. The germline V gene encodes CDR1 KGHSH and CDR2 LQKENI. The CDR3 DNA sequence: TGTGCCAGCTCACCAGGATCAGGGGGCCCAGAGACCCAGTACTTC. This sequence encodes CASSPGSGGPETQYF.

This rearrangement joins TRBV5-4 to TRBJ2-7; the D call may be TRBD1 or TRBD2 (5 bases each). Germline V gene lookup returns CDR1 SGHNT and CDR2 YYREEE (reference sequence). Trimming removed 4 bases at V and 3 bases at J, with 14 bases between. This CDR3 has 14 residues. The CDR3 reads CASSPGTDLYEQYF. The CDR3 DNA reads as TGTGCCAGCAGCCCCGGGACCGATCTCTACGAGCAGTACTTC. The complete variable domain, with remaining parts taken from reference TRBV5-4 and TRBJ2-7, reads ETGVTQSPTHLIKTRGQQVTLRCSSQSGHNTVSWYQQALGQGPQFIFQYYREEENGRGNFPPRFSGLQFPNYSSELNVNALELDDSALYLCASSPGTDLYEQYFGPGTRLTVT.

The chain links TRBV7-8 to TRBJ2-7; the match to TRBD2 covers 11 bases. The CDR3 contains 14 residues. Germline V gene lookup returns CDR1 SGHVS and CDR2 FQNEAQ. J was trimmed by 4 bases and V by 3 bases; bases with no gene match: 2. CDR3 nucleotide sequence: TGTGCCAGCAGCTTTTTAGCGGGAGGGTACGAGCAGTACTTC. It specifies CASSFLAGGYEQYF. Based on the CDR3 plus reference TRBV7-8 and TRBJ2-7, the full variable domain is GAGVSQSPRYKVAKRGQDVALRCDPISGHVSLFWYQQALGQGPEFLTYFQNEAQLDKSGLPSDRFFAERPEGSVSTLKIQRTQQEDSAVYLCASSFLAGGYEQYFGPGTRLTVT.

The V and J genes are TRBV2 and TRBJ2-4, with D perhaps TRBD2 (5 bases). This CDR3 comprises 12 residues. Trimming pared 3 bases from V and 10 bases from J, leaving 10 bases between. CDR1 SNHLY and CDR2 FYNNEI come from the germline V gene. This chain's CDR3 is CASSDRDSIQYF. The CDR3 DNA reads TGTGCCAGCAGTGATCGGGATTCGATTCAGTACTTC.

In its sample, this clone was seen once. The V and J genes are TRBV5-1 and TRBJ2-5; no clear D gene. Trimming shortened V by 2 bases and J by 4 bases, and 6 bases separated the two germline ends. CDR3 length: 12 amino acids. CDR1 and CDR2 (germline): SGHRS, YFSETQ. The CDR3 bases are TGCGCCAGCAGCTTACTTACAGAGACCCAGTACTTC. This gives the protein CASSLLTETQYF.

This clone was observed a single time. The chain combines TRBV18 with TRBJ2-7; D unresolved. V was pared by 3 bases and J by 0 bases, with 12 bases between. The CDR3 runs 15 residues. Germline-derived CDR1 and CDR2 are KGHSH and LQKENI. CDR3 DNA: TGTGCCAGCTCACCGGGCGGCTGGGACTCCTACGAGCAGTACTTC. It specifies CASSPGGWDSYEQYF.

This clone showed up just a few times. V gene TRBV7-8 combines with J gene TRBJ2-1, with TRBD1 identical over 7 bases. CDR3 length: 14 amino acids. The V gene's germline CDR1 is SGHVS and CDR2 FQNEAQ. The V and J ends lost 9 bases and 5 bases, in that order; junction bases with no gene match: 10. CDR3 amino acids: CASSWQGVDNEQFF. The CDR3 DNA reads TGTGCCAGTAGTTGGCAGGGGGTTGACAATGAGCAGTTCTTC.

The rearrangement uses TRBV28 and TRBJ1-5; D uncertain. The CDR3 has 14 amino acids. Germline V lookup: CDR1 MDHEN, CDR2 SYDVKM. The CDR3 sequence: CGYSTRSYNQPQHF. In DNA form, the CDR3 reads TGTGGCTACTCTACGCGATCCTACAATCAGCCCCAGCATTTT.

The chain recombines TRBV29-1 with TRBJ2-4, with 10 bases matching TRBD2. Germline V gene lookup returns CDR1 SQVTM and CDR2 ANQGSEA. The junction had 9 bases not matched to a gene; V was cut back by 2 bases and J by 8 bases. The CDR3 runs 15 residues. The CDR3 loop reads CSVEMASGSMDIQYF. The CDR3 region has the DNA TGCAGCGTTGAAATGGCTAGCGGGAGTATGGACATTCAGTACTTC.

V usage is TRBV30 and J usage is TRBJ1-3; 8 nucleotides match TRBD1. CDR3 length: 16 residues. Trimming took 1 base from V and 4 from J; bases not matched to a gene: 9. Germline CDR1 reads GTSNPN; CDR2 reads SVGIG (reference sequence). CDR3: CAWSDRQGTRGNTIYF. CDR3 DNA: TGTGCCTGGAGTGATCGACAGGGGACGAGAGGAAACACCATATATTTT. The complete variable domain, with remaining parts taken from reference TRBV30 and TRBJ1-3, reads SQTIHQWPATLVQPVGSPLSLECTVEGTSNPNLYWYRQAAGRGLQLLFYSVGIGQISSEVPQNLSASRPQDRQFILSSKKLLLSDSGFYLCAWSDRQGTRGNTIYFGEGSWLTVV.

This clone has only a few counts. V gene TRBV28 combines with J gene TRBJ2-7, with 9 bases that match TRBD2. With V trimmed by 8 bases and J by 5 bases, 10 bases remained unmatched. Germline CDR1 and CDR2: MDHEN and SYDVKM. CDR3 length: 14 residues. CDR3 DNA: TGTGCCAGCCACGGGCGGGGGGGCCGCCACGAGCAGTACTTC. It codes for CASHGRGGRHEQYF.

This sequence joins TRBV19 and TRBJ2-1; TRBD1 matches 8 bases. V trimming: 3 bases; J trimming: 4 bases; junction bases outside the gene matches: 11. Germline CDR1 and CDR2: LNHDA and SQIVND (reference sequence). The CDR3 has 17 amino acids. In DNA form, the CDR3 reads TGTGCCAGTAGTATGCCTCGAGTGGGGACAGGTTACAATGAGCAGTTCTTC. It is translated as CASSMPRVGTGYNEQFF. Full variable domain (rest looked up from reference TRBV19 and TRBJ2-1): DGGITQSPKYLFRKEGQNVTLSCEQNLNHDAMYWYRQDPGQGLRLIYYSQIVNDFQKGDIAEGYSVSREKKESFPLTVTSAQKNPTAFYLCASSMPRVGTGYNEQFFGPGTRLTVL.

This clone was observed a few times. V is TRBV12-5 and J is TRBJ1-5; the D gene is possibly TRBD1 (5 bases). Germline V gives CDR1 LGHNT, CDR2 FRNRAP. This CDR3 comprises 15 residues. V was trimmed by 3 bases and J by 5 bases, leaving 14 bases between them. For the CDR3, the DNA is TGTGCTAGTGGTTTCCCCGGACAAAGACATCAGCCCCAGCATTTT. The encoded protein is CASGFPGQRHQPQHF.

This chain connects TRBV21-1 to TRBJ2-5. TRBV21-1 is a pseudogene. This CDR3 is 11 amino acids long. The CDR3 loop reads CASSRYETQYF. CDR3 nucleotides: TGTGCCAGCAGCAGGTATGAGACCCAGTACTTC.